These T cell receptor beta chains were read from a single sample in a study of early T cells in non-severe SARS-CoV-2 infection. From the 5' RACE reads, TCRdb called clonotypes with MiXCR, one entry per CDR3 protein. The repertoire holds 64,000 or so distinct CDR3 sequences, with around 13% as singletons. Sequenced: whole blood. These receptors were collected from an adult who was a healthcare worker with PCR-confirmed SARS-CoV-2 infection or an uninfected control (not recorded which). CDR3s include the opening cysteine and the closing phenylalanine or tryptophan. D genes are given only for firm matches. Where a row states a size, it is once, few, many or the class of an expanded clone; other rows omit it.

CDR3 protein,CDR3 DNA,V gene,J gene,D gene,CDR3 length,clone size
CASSLAAGGSDTQYF,TGTGCCAGCAGTTTGGCGGCAGGGGGCTCAGATACGCAGTATTTT,TRBV12-3/TRBV12-4,TRBJ2-3,TRBD1,15,few
CASTGEGSTDTQYF,TGTGCCAGCACGGGGGAGGGAAGCACAGATACGCAGTATTTT,TRBV2,TRBJ2-3,TRBD2,14,few
CASNTQSVPTGELFF,TGTGCCAGCAACACACAGTCTGTTCCCACCGGGGAGCTGTTTTTT,TRBV6-2/TRBV6-3,TRBJ2-2,-,15,-
CASSNPTVGGYEQYF,TGCGCCAGCAGCAACCCGACCGTAGGCGGCTACGAGCAGTACTTC,TRBV5-1,TRBJ2-7,-,15,few
CASSQDWGSRSYEQYF,TGCGCCAGCAGCCAAGATTGGGGCAGTAGATCCTACGAGCAGTACTTC,TRBV4-1,TRBJ2-7,-,16,many
CASSIDRPYGYTF,TGTGCCAGTAGTATCGACAGGCCCTATGGCTACACCTTC,TRBV19,TRBJ1-2,-,13,-
CVSIDGTNEKLFF,TGTGTCAGTATCGACGGAACTAATGAAAAACTGTTTTTT,TRBV19,TRBJ1-4,-,13,-
CASSPTGSSSYNEQFF,TGCGCCAGCAGCCCCACAGGTTCGAGCTCCTACAATGAGCAGTTCTTC,TRBV5-1,TRBJ2-1,-,16,-
CASGLAGGRDTQYF,TGCGCCAGCGGACTAGCGGGGGGGCGAGATACGCAGTATTTT,TRBV5-1,TRBJ2-3,TRBD2,14,few
CATGLAGVSDTQYF,TGTGCCACCGGACTAGCGGGGGTGTCAGATACGCAGTATTTT,TRBV10-3,TRBJ2-3,TRBD2,14,many
CASSPQGFTEAFF,TGTGCCAGCTCACCACAGGGTTTTACTGAAGCTTTCTTT,TRBV18,TRBJ1-1,-,13,-
CASSIGTVVEAFF,TGCGCCAGCAGCATAGGGACAGTGGTCGAAGCTTTCTTT,TRBV5-1,TRBJ1-1,TRBD1,13,-
CASSLVLVPRFGTKNIQYF,TGTGCCAGCAGCTTAGTACTGGTCCCCAGGTTCGGAACCAAAAACATTCAGTACTTC,TRBV7-9,TRBJ2-4,-,19,many
CASFAPGWTYEQYF,TGTGCCAGCTTCGCGCCAGGGTGGACCTACGAGCAGTACTTC,TRBV6-1,TRBJ2-7,-,14,-
CAWSSPRRDVGELFF,TGTGCCTGGAGTTCCCCTCGCAGGGACGTCGGGGAGCTGTTTTTT,TRBV30,TRBJ2-2,-,15,-
CASSLSQGPQETQYF,TGTGCCAGCAGCTTATCCCAGGGTCCTCAAGAGACCCAGTACTTC,TRBV7-2,TRBJ2-5,-,15,-
CSVGGGTGMYEQYF,TGCAGCGTTGGCGGCGGGACAGGGATGTACGAGCAGTACTTC,TRBV29-1,TRBJ2-7,TRBD1,14,many
CASTNVRGRVYTQYF,TGTGCCAGCACCAACGTCCGGGGGCGTGTTTATACGCAGTATTTT,TRBV27,TRBJ2-3,-,15,-
CASSSGTVGELFF,TGCGCCAGCAGCTCCGGGACGGTCGGGGAGCTGTTTTTT,TRBV5-1,TRBJ2-2,-,13,-
CATEGQGEYGELFF,TGTGCCACCGAGGGACAGGGTGAATACGGGGAGCTGTTTTTT,TRBV6-2/TRBV6-3,TRBJ2-2,TRBD1,14,few
CASIQGTEAFF,TGTGCCAGCATACAGGGAACTGAAGCTTTCTTT,TRBV6-5,TRBJ1-1,-,11,-
CASSEVGGANVLTF,TGTGCCAGCAGTGAAGTGGGGGGGGCCAACGTCCTGACTTTC,TRBV25-1,TRBJ2-6,-,14,few
CASSYIAGAKGEQYF,TGTGCCAGCAGTTATATAGCGGGTGCGAAGGGCGAGCAGTACTTC,TRBV6-2/TRBV6-3,TRBJ2-7,TRBD2,15,-
CASSEREKNEQFF,TGTGCCAGCAGCGAAAGGGAGAAAAATGAGCAGTTCTTC,TRBV7-9,TRBJ2-1,-,13,many
CASSQGGRGEQYF,TGTGCCAGCAGCCAAGGGGGCCGGGGCGAGCAGTACTTC,TRBV14,TRBJ2-7,-,13,few
CASSPPDRANYGYTF,TGTGCCAGCAGCCCCCCGGACCGAGCTAACTATGGCTACACCTTC,TRBV9,TRBJ1-2,-,15,-